This T cell receptor (beta chain) is drawn from a study of blood T cell repertoires in COVID-19. Study background: Whether acute or convalescent, the COVID-19 samples came from the United States, Italy and Spain. Nucleic acid was either cDNA or gDNA, and it came from T cells, B-cell-depleted T cells, or PBMCs.

This clone came up once. This CDR3 spans 14 amino acids. V lost 5 bases and J lost 4, with 15 bases in between. CDR1 is MNHEY, CDR2 SVGEGT, per germline. Original data processing: It was from reference gene primer amplification that nucleated cell counts were estimated. Assay: immunoSEQ multiplex PCR; the TCRdb copy retains only in-frame clones and omits some. D and trimming come from the DNA, and the V and J calls and clone size come from that table. In the table there are about 95,000 clones, roughly four fifths of which are singletons. The receptor was derived from a human donor in a cohort sampled during active COVID-19. The chain recombines TRBV6-2 or TRBV6-3 with TRBJ2-7; D is ambiguous. The source material was peripheral blood. The CDR3 spells CASSPQPGWYEQYF. As DNA, the CDR3 is TGTGCCAGCAGTCCACAGCCCGGATGGTACGAGCAGTACTTC.